In this sample, the clone carrying this T cell receptor beta chain turned up a few times. The antigen remains undetermined. Other DNA sequences in this specimen translate into the identical CDR3. V gave up 0 bases and J gave up 3 bases, with 6 bases separating them. Germline-derived CDR1 and CDR2 are SGHRS and YFSETQ. The CDR3 consists of 13 residues. This specimen belongs to a study of graft-versus-host responses after intestinal transplantation. For the study at large: As for transplant type, recipients had multivisceral, liver-intestinal, or isolated intestinal grafts. Recipients across the board were started on anti-thymocyte globulin induction, then kept on tacrolimus and steroids for 2 to 4 years. Study findings and constraints: Individuals who had graft-donor T cell macrochimerism had allografts that showed high graft-versus-host to host-versus-graft clonal ratios. Detection of GvH clones occurred in recipient marrow, and some had their first appearance in ileum or blood.

Measured with immunoSEQ multiplex PCR; TCRdb has only the in-frame clones, and not every one. The table includes some 92,000 clones, 80% to 95% detected once. The chain couples TRBV5-1 to TRBJ2-5; a possible D gene is TRBD1 (6 bases). The receptor was isolated from a human donor who received an intestinal transplant. Specimen: unstimulated CD4+ T cells sorted from spleen or lymph node cells, collected before intestinal transplant. The CDR3 loop is CASSLGQEETQYF. The CDR3 region has the DNA TGCGCCAGCAGCTTGGGACAGGAAGAGACCCAGTACTTC.